Listed below are T cell receptor beta chains from one sample, sequenced in a study of human CD8 memory T cell subsets. TCRdb re-called the 5' RACE reads and shows each CDR3 protein once, DNA omitted. The repertoire table contains thousands of distinct CDR3 sequences. Sequencing input: CD8+ T cells from PBMCs. The receptor source for this set is a human donor in good health. Both conserved end residues are part of each CDR3. Each record gives: clone size, J gene, V gene, CDR3 protein. Clone size is stated in some rows and not others, as once, few, many or a class when expanded.

-,TRBJ2-7,TRBV6-2/TRBV6-3,CASSSAEDGLALYEQYF
-,TRBJ2-1,TRBV28,CASSSPLATLYNEQFF
-,TRBJ1-1,TRBV7-3,CASSVWDRPDTEAFF
-,TRBJ2-7,TRBV7-9,CASSLASGRLNEQYF
-,TRBJ2-7,TRBV20-1,CSARDIVSYEQYF
-,TRBJ2-1,TRBV6-5,CASSYRDLEINEQFF
-,TRBJ2-5,TRBV19,CASSNIAGSSKETQYF
-,TRBJ2-1,TRBV7-6,CASSLGVLDPSSYNEQFF
-,TRBJ2-7,TRBV7-2,CASSFSSGPYEQYF
-,TRBJ2-7,TRBV3-1,CASSQRRGTRPYEQYF
-,TRBJ2-1,TRBV7-9,CASSASGGSGSSRDNEQFF
medium-sized,TRBJ2-7,TRBV29-1,CSVEDRPLDYHLREQYF
-,TRBJ1-1,TRBV19,CASSMKGNTEAFF
-,TRBJ2-7,TRBV6-2/TRBV6-3,CASSYSMGGRSYEQYF
-,TRBJ2-1,TRBV5-4,CASSLGTGVNNEQFF
-,TRBJ1-1,TRBV13,CASSALRGPEAFF
-,TRBJ2-7,TRBV20-1,CSARTPTHGTSDQYEQYF
-,TRBJ2-7,TRBV7-6,CASSLGEYEQYF
-,TRBJ2-7,TRBV6-2/TRBV6-3,CASSYSEFYEQYF
-,TRBJ2-1,TRBV6-2/TRBV6-3,CASHGTSGNEQFF
medium-sized,TRBJ2-5,TRBV7-8,CASSLAERGGRETQYF
-,TRBJ2-7,TRBV5-1,CASSTRDFLNSYEQYF
-,TRBJ2-1,TRBV28,CASSLAGGPNEQFF
-,TRBJ2-5,TRBV7-9,CASSLLAEETQYF
-,TRBJ1-5,TRBV19,CASIQVNQPQHF
-,TRBJ2-1,TRBV27,CASSLGAYNEQFF
-,TRBJ1-5,TRBV21-1,CASSGASNQPQHF
-,TRBJ2-3,TRBV10-3,CAISEFNGLADTDTQYF
-,TRBJ2-1,TRBV29-1,CSAGLATDNEQFF
medium-sized,TRBJ2-7,TRBV12-3/TRBV12-4,CASSPTGGGAYEQYF
medium-sized,TRBJ2-2,TRBV18,CASSPTGTSGTTGELFF
-,TRBJ1-2,TRBV7-4,CASSFRDRTWDYGYTF
-,TRBJ2-1,TRBV10-3,CAISGTDNEQFF
large,TRBJ2-1,TRBV7-8,CASSSGLVNDDEQFF
-,TRBJ2-7,TRBV27,CASRGQGLAYEQYF
-,TRBJ1-3,TRBV27,CASSLTASGNTIYF
-,TRBJ2-1,TRBV7-9,CASSLTHNEQFF
-,TRBJ2-2,TRBV27,CASRLAGAGELFF
medium-sized,TRBJ2-7,TRBV29-1,CSVSGLAGPYEQYF
medium-sized,TRBJ2-3,TRBV7-3,CASSLMGPTDTQYF
medium-sized,TRBJ1-1,TRBV14,CASSPPGVINTEAFF
-,TRBJ2-7,TRBV7-8,CASTNRDGAYEQYF
-,TRBJ2-1,TRBV19,CATTGTAYNEQFF
-,TRBJ1-5,TRBV4-3,CASSQGEHQPQHF
-,TRBJ1-2,TRBV29-1,CSVDAVPNYGYTF
-,TRBJ2-7,TRBV20-1,CSARDHRGSSYEQYF
-,TRBJ2-3,TRBV7-3,CASSLDSTQYF
-,TRBJ2-2,TRBV6-4,CASSDPKQEAGSNTGELFF
-,TRBJ2-1,TRBV24-1,CATRGTNEQFF
-,TRBJ2-7,TRBV28,CASSLGLAGGYEQYF
-,TRBJ1-2,TRBV14,CASSQDLSGTAYGYTF
-,TRBJ2-1,TRBV7-3,CASSLTGGYNEQFF
-,TRBJ1-1,TRBV20-1,CSARTQENTEAFF
-,TRBJ2-7,TRBV11-2,CASSLPGPAYEQYF
-,TRBJ2-5,TRBV2,CASSDKGRAGRSQETQYF